These 19 T cell receptor beta chains came from one sample sequenced in a study of blood T cell repertoires in COVID-19. Only in-frame clones appear in the TCRdb table, and some are missing; sequencing was by immunoSEQ multiplex PCR. The sample lists 170,000 or so clones; around 83% were seen once. The sequencing sample was made of peripheral blood. Receptor source: a woman in her sixties or seventies with COVID-19, enrolled during active disease.

The CDR3 DNA reads as TGTGCCAGCAGTTACTCGAGACAGGGGTATTCACCCCTCCACTTT. It translates to CASSYSRQGYSPLHF. The chain couples TRBV6-5 to TRBJ1-6; TRBD1 matches at 8 bases. In germline, CDR1 is MNHEY, CDR2 SVGAGI. Trimming took 0 bases from V and 8 from J; bases not matched to a gene: 3. The CDR3 length is 15 residues.

This clone was counted between two and nine times. The CDR3 spells CASSLDGDREISPLHF. The CDR3 DNA reads as TGTGCCAGCAGCTTAGATGGGGACAGGGAGATTTCACCCCTCCACTTT. The gene calls are TRBV11-3 and TRBJ1-6; TRBD1 agrees at 9 bases. The V gene end was trimmed by 0 bases and the J gene end by 9 bases; junction bases not matched to a gene: 6. Germline values: CDR1 SGHNT, CDR2 YENEEA. The CDR3 spans 16 residues.

This rearrangement joins TRBV10-3 to TRBJ2-7; 14 bases map to TRBD2. The CDR3 covers 16 residues. Germline CDR1 ENHRY, CDR2 SYGVKD. The ends lost 6 bases at V and 3 bases at J; junction bases unmatched: 7. Here the CDR3 reads CAIRGTSGRGGYEQYF. For the CDR3, the DNA is TGTGCCATCAGAGGGACTAGCGGGAGAGGTGGCTACGAGCAGTACTTC.

This clone came up a few times. V is TRBV19 and J is TRBJ2-2, with 7 bases that match TRBD1. The CDR3 has 16 residues. The trim removed 2 bases at V and 0 bases at J, leaving 3 bases unmatched. Per germline, CDR1 LNHDA and CDR2 SQIVND (reference sequence). The DNA of the CDR3 is TGTGCCAGTAGTATATTGACAGGGCCGAACACCGGGGAGCTGTTTTTT. This translates into CASSILTGPNTGELFF.

The gene calls are TRBV19 and TRBJ1-2; maybe TRBD1 (6 bases). CDR3 length equals 14 residues. V lost 10 bases and J 2 bases, leaving 17 bases between the germline ends. Germline V gene sequence: CDR1 LNHDA, CDR2 SQIVND (reference sequence). CDR3 residues: CATEGHTDNYGYTF. CDR3 nucleotides: TGTGCCACCGAGGGACACACTGACAACTATGGCTACACCTTC.

This clone was picked up one time. The gene calls are TRBV10-1 and TRBJ2-2; 8 positions match TRBD2. CDR1 is WNHNN, CDR2 SYGVQD, per germline (reference sequence). Losses at the gene ends were 6 bases for V and 9 bases for J; bases not matched to a gene: 12. This CDR3 is built from 15 residues. The CDR3 region is CASRPDIKRERELFF. For the CDR3, the DNA is TGCGCCAGCAGACCCGATATTAAGCGGGAGCGGGAGCTGTTTTTT.

This chain joins TRBV6-5 and TRBJ1-1; D uncertain. From germline, CDR1 is MNHEY and CDR2 SVGAGI. The CDR3 consists of 13 residues. V lost 8 bases to trimming and J lost 1 base, with 11 bases between them. CDR3 sequence: CASADRGNTEAFF. The CDR3 DNA reads TGTGCCAGCGCCGACCGGGGGAACACTGAAGCTTTCTTT.

This chain joins TRBV14 and TRBJ1-1; D gene ambiguous. Per germline, CDR1 SGHDN and CDR2 FVKESK. There are 14 residues in the CDR3. Trimming took off 3 bases at V and 4 bases at J, with 12 bases between the two ends. The CDR3 nucleotides are TGTGCCAGCAGCCAGTGGCAGTCTTCCACTGAAGCTTTCTTT. Translating gives CASSQWQSSTEAFF.

The chain joins TRBV27 to TRBJ1-5; possibly TRBD1 for D (5 bases). Germline V gene sequence: CDR1 MNHEY, CDR2 SMNVEV (reference sequence). The V gene lost 2 bases and the J gene lost 3 bases, with 23 bases spanning the gap. The CDR3 consists of 19 residues. CDR3 bases: TGTGCCAGCAGTTTACCATCAGGGTACCCTAATACCCCCAATCAGCCCCAGCATTTT. Protein product: CASSLPSGYPNTPNQPQHF.

The V gene is TRBV9, the J gene TRBJ1-6, with 7 positions matching TRBD1. V lost 0 bases to trimming and J lost 9 bases; unmatched junction nucleotides: 6. In germline, CDR1 is SGDLS, CDR2 YYNGEE. The CDR3 has 15 residues. The DNA of the CDR3 is TGTGCCAGCAGCGTAGCTGGCCAGGGGGGTTCACCCCTCCACTTT. Residues: CASSVAGQGGSPLHF.

This clone was seen only once. The chain uses TRBV5-1 and TRBJ2-1; 10 bases line up with TRBD2. CDR1 is SGHRS and CDR2 is YFSETQ in the germline V gene. V shed 0 bases, J shed 6 bases, and the junction held 6 bases outside the gene matches. The CDR3 covers 16 residues. Written as DNA, the CDR3 is TGCGCCAGCAGCTTGGGTTCTAGCGGGAGTTTCAATGAGCAGTTCTTC. Its translation is CASSLGSSGSFNEQFF.

This clone came up once. The V call is TRBV27, the J call TRBJ2-2; 8 positions match TRBD1. The CDR3 covers 19 residues. V was pared by 3 bases and J by 5 bases, with 17 bases of the junction left unmatched. Germline values: CDR1 MNHEY, CDR2 SMNVEV (reference sequence). CDR3 sequence: CASSFPTGVGNGDTGELFF. Here the CDR3 DNA reads TGTGCCAGCAGTTTTCCGACAGGGGTCGGGAACGGGGATACCGGGGAGCTGTTTTTT.

This clone was seen a handful of times. The gene calls are TRBV13 and TRBJ2-1; weak D call: TRBD2 (6 bases). The germline V and J ends were trimmed by 4 bases and 6 bases, with 22 bases remaining between them. The CDR3 is 17 residues long. CDR1 PRHDT and CDR2 FYEKMQ come from the germline V gene (reference sequence). This CDR3 is CASSSKRRDPGGNEQFF. CDR3 nucleotide sequence: TGTGCCAGCAGCTCAAAACGGAGGGACCCGGGTGGCAATGAGCAGTTCTTC.

The chain combines TRBV28 with TRBJ1-1; TRBD1 agrees at 7 bases. CDR1 MDHEN and CDR2 SYDVKM come from the germline V gene. The CDR3 has 15 amino acids. Germline trimming cut 4 bases from V and 1 base from J; bases unmatched to any gene: 6. The CDR3 DNA reads as TGTGCCAGCAGTTCCTCCGGGACAGCGAACACTGAAGCTTTCTTT. Protein sequence: CASSSSGTANTEAFF.

The V gene is TRBV11-3, the J gene TRBJ2-3, with 8 bases that match TRBD1. Germline CDR1 reads SGHNT; CDR2 reads YENEEA. The CDR3 has 17 residues. V dropped 5 bases and J dropped 3; count of bases not matched to a gene: 13. The CDR3 nucleotides read TGTGCCAGCAGCCTTGGACAGGGAAAGAGCGTAACAGATACGCAGTATTTT. It encodes CASSLGQGKSVTDTQYF.

The chain uses TRBV18 and TRBJ2-7; possible D gene TRBD2, 7 bases. The CDR3 has 14 amino acids. The germline CDR1 and CDR2 sequences are KGHSH and LQKENI. V dropped 2 bases and J dropped 5 bases, with 13 bases sitting between them. This CDR3 is CASSPIGGLNEQYF. In DNA form, the CDR3 reads TGTGCCAGCTCACCAATCGGGGGGCTCAACGAGCAGTACTTC.

V usage is TRBV28 and J usage is TRBJ2-5; 14 bases line up with TRBD2. V gave up 2 bases and J gave up 7 bases; unmatched junction bases: 9. From germline, CDR1 is MDHEN and CDR2 SYDVKM. This CDR3 has 17 residues. CDR3 sequence (DNA): TGTGCCAGCAGTTTAGGAGGACTAGCGGGAGGAGTAGGGACCCAGTACTTC. Protein product: CASSLGGLAGGVGTQYF.

The rearrangement uses TRBV29-1 and TRBJ1-2; D ambiguous. CDR3 length: 12 residues. Germline CDR1 and CDR2: SQVTM and ANQGSEA. Trimming stripped 0 bases from V and 8 bases from J, with 10 bases between. The CDR3 DNA sequence: TGCAGCGTTGAAGATCGAGGGTTAGGCTACACCTTC. Its translation is CSVEDRGLGYTF.

V usage is TRBV29-1 and J usage is TRBJ1-1; possibly TRBD1 for D (5 bases). V was pared by 4 bases and J by 7 bases, with 13 bases between. Germline V gene lookup returns CDR1 SQVTM and CDR2 ANQGSEA. This CDR3 contains 12 residues. The CDR3: CSVGRQTDEAFF. CDR3 sequence (DNA): TGCAGCGTTGGGAGACAGACCGATGAAGCTTTCTTT.